This T cell receptor (beta chain) was obtained from a study of T cells in Graves' hyperthyroidism and ophthalmopathy. Findings and limits, study-wide: Ophthalmopathy, as predicted by the model, came a median around 6 months after the prediction.

Trimming took 6 bases from V and 0 from J, leaving 14 bases between them. Germline V gene sequence: CDR1 SQVTM, CDR2 ANQGSEA. The CDR3 consists of 15 residues. Amplification yielded TCR beta CDR3 regions, with RNA transcripts as the source. The TCR CDR3 first-round RT-PCR relied on the HTBI primer set. TCRdb redid the calling of the multiplex PCR reads with MiXCR, one entry per CDR3 protein. The top ten hold 3.5% to 4.5% of the sample, which has fewer than 750,000 distinct CDR3 sequences, about 14% seen once. This clonotype came up many times. Its matching antigen is unknown. The specimen was blood. The genes are TRBV29-1 and TRBJ2-2, with D possibly matching TRBD1 (6 bases). The TCR sequence derives from a woman aged 40-49 years with Graves' ophthalmopathy. Written as DNA, the CDR3 is TGCAGCGTCGCAGGACAGATTACGAACACCGGGGAGCTGTTTTTT. It translates to CSVAGQITNTGELFF.